Presented here are 18 T cell receptor beta chains from one specimen sequenced in a study of PD-1 blockade in classical Hodgkin lymphoma. Sequenced by immunoSEQ multiplex PCR; TCRdb stores in-frame clones only, minus some. Here the sample spans 20,000 or so clones, around 80% being singletons. Every one of the patients relapsed after autologous stem cell transplantation (brentuximab vedotin exposure was variable). The sample was peripheral blood mononuclear cells (PBMCs), taken before the second cycle of nivolumab. Receptors originate from a human donor with classical Hodgkin lymphoma.

This clone was observed a single time. Because it lacks the conserved phenylalanine or tryptophan at the end, this CDR3 is likely a read error. The limits of the CDR3 on the DNA are not certain, so only TCRdb's listed CDR3 is given. J is TRBJ1-2 and V is TRBV6-1; the tabulated D call, TRBD1, remains unverified against the DNA. The CDR3 has 12 residues if both end residues are counted. CDR1 and CDR2 (germline): MNHNS, SASEGT. The CDR3 spells CASSVSGRQFSS.

This chain connects TRBV27 to TRBJ2-2; 11 bases line up with TRBD1. CDR3 length: 17 amino acids. The junction had 12 bases not matched to a gene; V was cut back by 6 bases and J by 6 bases. Germline V gene lookup returns CDR1 MNHEY and CDR2 SMNVEV (reference sequence). CDR3 sequence reads: CASRFLSGTGGSGELFF. In DNA, the CDR3 is TGTGCCAGCAGATTCCTCTCCGGGACAGGGGGTTCCGGGGAGCTGTTTTTT.

The chain recombines TRBV2 with TRBJ2-5; TRBD2 matches at 8 bases. The CDR3 runs 16 residues. With 3 bases clipped from V and 2 bases from J, the junction kept 8 bases outside the gene matches. CDR1 and CDR2 (germline): SNHLY, FYNNEI. The CDR3 loop reads CASSDRGGHGQETQYF. The CDR3 DNA is TGTGCCAGCAGTGATCGCGGGGGGCATGGACAAGAGACCCAGTACTTC.

The chain couples TRBV6-4 to TRBJ2-7, with D perhaps being TRBD1 or TRBD2 (5 bases each). V was shortened by 0 bases and J by 0 bases, with 18 bases between the two germline ends. CDR1 is MRHNA, CDR2 SNTAGT, per germline. This CDR3 has 18 residues. The DNA of the CDR3 is TGTGCCAGCAGTGACTCGATATTTGGGACCGAAAGCTCCTACGAGCAGTACTTC. Amino acids: CASSDSIFGTESSYEQYF.

CDR3: CASSQGDRDQPQHF. For the CDR3, the DNA is TGCGCCAGCAGCCAAGGGGACAGAGATCAGCCCCAGCATTTT. The chain couples TRBV4-1 to TRBJ1-5; 7 bases are a match to TRBD1. Germline trimming cut 1 base from V and 5 bases from J; bases unmatched to any gene: 2. The CDR3 covers 14 residues. Looked up from germline, CDR1 is MGHRA and CDR2 is YSYEKL.

The chain combines TRBV5-5 with TRBJ2-1; D is possibly TRBD2 (6 bases). The germline gives CDR1 SGHKS, CDR2 YYEKEE (reference sequence). Trimming cost V 2 bases and J 6 bases, with 12 bases left between them. The CDR3 spans 14 residues. The CDR3 loop reads CASSFTSFTNEQFF. DNA for the CDR3: TGTGCCAGCAGCTTTACTAGCTTCACCAATGAGCAGTTCTTC. Combining the CDR3 with reference TRBV5-5 and TRBJ2-1 gives the whole variable domain DAGVTQSPTHLIKTRGQQVTLRCSPISGHKSVSWYQQVLGQGPQFIFQYYEKEERGRGNFPDRFSARQFPNYSSELNVNALLLGDSALYLCASSFTSFTNEQFFGPGTRLTVL.

This sequence joins TRBV5-1 and TRBJ2-1, with TRBD1 as a possible D gene (6 bases). V shed 2 bases and J shed 7 bases, with 13 bases lying between them. The CDR3 is 14 residues long. Germline CDR1 reads SGHRS; CDR2 reads YFSETQ. The CDR3 spells CASSLRLQGNEQFF. The CDR3 nucleotides read TGCGCCAGCAGCTTACGACTACAGGGAAATGAGCAGTTCTTC.

The rearrangement links TRBV25-1 to TRBJ2-5, with a tentative D call TRBD2 (5 bases). This CDR3 region has 15 residues. Germline V lookup: CDR1 MGHDK, CDR2 SYGVNS. The germline V and J ends were trimmed by 8 bases and 3 bases, with 19 bases remaining between them. The CDR3 sequence is CASSPLPWGEETQYF. The DNA for the CDR3 is TGTGCCAGCTCCCCCCTCCCCTGGGGAGAAGAGACCCAGTACTTC.

The rearrangement joins TRBV29-1 to TRBJ2-5; D remains unclear. The CDR3 spans 14 residues. Germline V gene data show CDR1 as SQVTM and CDR2 as ANQGSEA. Deletions cut 6 bases from V and 2 bases from J, with 16 bases between. This CDR3 is CSVLYHQSQETQYF. The CDR3 bases are TGCAGCGTCCTGTATCACCAATCGCAAGAGACCCAGTACTTC. Supplemented by reference TRBV29-1 and TRBJ2-5, the full variable domain reads SAVISQKPSRDICQRGTSLTIQCQVDSQVTMMFWYRQQPGQSLTLIATANQGSEATYESGFVIDKFPISRPNLTFSTLTVSNMSPEDSSIYLCSVLYHQSQETQYFGPGTRLLVL.

The gene calls are TRBV30 and TRBJ2-7; 10 positions match TRBD2. The CDR3 extends over 16 amino acids. V lost 4 bases and J lost 2; bases outside the gene matches: 11. CDR1 and CDR2 from the germline V gene are GTSNPN and SVGIG (reference sequence). DNA for the CDR3: TGTGCCTGGAAACTAGCGGGACCTTCCCCCACCTACGAGCAGTACTTC. Amino acids: CAWKLAGPSPTYEQYF. Complete variable domain (other parts from reference TRBV30 and TRBJ2-7): SQTIHQWPATLVQPVGSPLSLECTVEGTSNPNLYWYRQAAGRGLQLLFYSVGIGQISSEVPQNLSASRPQDRQFILSSKKLLLSDSGFYLCAWKLAGPSPTYEQYFGPGTRLTVT.

CDR3 DNA: TGTGCCAGCAGCTTGAAAGGGGGCTCGGAGACCCAGTACTTC. Protein product: CASSLKGGSETQYF. The rearrangement joins TRBV5-4 to TRBJ2-5; 7 bases line up with TRBD1. V shed 1 base, J shed 5 bases, and the junction held 5 bases outside the gene matches. CDR1 and CDR2 (germline): SGHNT, YYREEE (reference sequence). This CDR3 has 14 amino acids.

This clone was seen a few times. The chain couples TRBV21-1 to TRBJ2-4. TRBV21-1 is recorded as a pseudogene. This CDR3 spans 15 amino acids. CDR3 sequence (DNA): TGTGCCAGCAGCAACAAGGGATTGGCCAAAAACATTCAGTACTTC. Translated: CASSNKGLAKNIQYF.

J is TRBJ2-2 and V is TRBV18; 9 positions match TRBD1. The length of the CDR3 is 17 residues. Trimming removed 4 bases from V and 0 bases from J; junction bases left unmatched: 6. CDR1 is KGHSH and CDR2 is LQKENI in the germline V gene. CDR3 protein: CASSRQGVFSNTGELFF. CDR3 sequence (DNA): TGTGCCAGCTCACGACAGGGGGTTTTTTCGAACACCGGGGAGCTGTTTTTT.

The V and J genes are TRBV28 and TRBJ2-7; 13 positions match TRBD2. J was trimmed by 6 bases and V by 5 bases; bases with no gene match: 7. Germline V gives CDR1 MDHEN, CDR2 SYDVKM. The CDR3 sequence is 15 residues long. The CDR3 bases are TGTGCCAGCAGTCGCGGGACTAGCGGGGTTTCCGAGCAGTACGTC. Translating it yields CASSRGTSGVSEQYV.

The chain carries TRBV11-2 and TRBJ2-5; D is uncertain. CDR1 and CDR2 (germline): SGHAT, FQNNGV. This CDR3 is 15 amino acids long. Trimming took 1 base from V and 2 from J, leaving 11 bases between them. CDR3 bases: TGTGCCAGCAGCTTAGCCGTGTGGATACAAGAGACCCAGTACTTC. Translated, it gives CASSLAVWIQETQYF.

This clone turned up a few times. The chain couples TRBV28 to TRBJ2-7; 9 nucleotides match TRBD1. The CDR3 covers 14 residues. Germline-derived CDR1 and CDR2 are MDHEN and SYDVKM. J gave up 4 bases and V 7 bases, and 8 bases lay outside the gene matches. CDR3 loop: CASTKDRGRYEQYV. The CDR3 DNA reads as TGTGCCAGCACCAAGGACAGGGGAAGGTACGAGCAGTACGTC.

The chain uses TRBV9 and TRBJ2-3, with 10 positions matching TRBD2. The CDR3 consists of 15 residues. J lost 4 bases, V lost 0 bases, and 2 bases had no gene match. The germline V gene has CDR1 SGDLS and CDR2 YYNGEE. The CDR3, as DNA: TGTGCCAGCAGCGTAGCCGGGACTAGCGCAGATACGCAGTATTTT. Protein product: CASSVAGTSADTQYF.

V gene TRBV5-1 combines with J gene TRBJ2-5; a possible D gene is TRBD1 (5 bases). Trimming stripped 0 bases from V and 5 bases from J, with 14 bases between. CDR1 is SGHRS, CDR2 YFSETQ, per germline. This CDR3 region has 15 residues. In DNA form, the CDR3 reads TGCGCCAGCAGCTTGGGGAAAGGGGTTCCGGAGACCCAGTACTTC. It is translated as CASSLGKGVPETQYF.